This TCR beta chain emerged from a study of T cell repertoires in cytomegalovirus infection (dated by TCRdb to between 2018 and 2021). Concerning the study at large: The HLA type of each donor mattered for the analysis, because public TCR beta signatures pointed to carriage of CMV infection along with the matching HLA type.

The V end gives up 3 bases and the J end 8 bases, leaving 6 bases in the junction not matched to a gene. Including the terminal cysteine and phenylalanine, the CDR3 comprises 13 residues. Only the CDR3 portion is preserved as DNA: 39 bases, with reading frame beginning at the first base. CDR1 and CDR2 were assigned from the germline V gene (reference sequence) as GTSNPN and SVGIG. General conclusions and limits of the study: In the ex vivo response, HLA-C-restricted CMV-specific TCR beta clonotypes were dominant, and in two of eight donors the single most frequent clonotype came from this HLA-C-restricted group. In both this cohort and an independent cohort of some 370 donors, the cumulative frequency of public TCR beta family members distinguished carriers of CMV infection plus the relevant HLA type.

In the case of this clonotype: No antigen is known for it. There are no base qualities to consult, and no much larger clone falls within one base.

The reads were generated on an Illumina HiSeq 1500. TCRdb cleaned the public reads at Q25 with fastp, built clones with MiXCR and kept in-frame beta chains. Records with the same CDR3 protein are collapsed into one entry carrying the most frequent genes and DNA. The sample yields about 530,000 distinct CDR3 sequences; around 27% were counted once. The top ten constitute roughly 13% of the sample. The specimen sequenced was PBMCs. This TCR came from a human donor in good health (CMV status not recorded). Some clones in this sample may be carry-over from other donors' samples. Rearrangement joined TRBV30 to TRBJ2-1; 8 bases in the middle match TRBD2. The CDR3 region reads CAWRRLALDEQFF. The DNA sequence reads TGTGCCTGGAGGCGACTAGCGCTCGATGAGCAGTTCTTC. With all but the CDR3 taken from the reference TRBV30 and TRBJ2-1 genes, the full variable domain is: SQTIHQWPATLVQPVGSPLSLECTVEGTSNPNLYWYRQAAGRGLQLLFYSVGIGQISSEVPQNLSASRPQDRQFILSSKKLLLSDSGFYLCAWRRLALDEQFFGPGTRLTVL.